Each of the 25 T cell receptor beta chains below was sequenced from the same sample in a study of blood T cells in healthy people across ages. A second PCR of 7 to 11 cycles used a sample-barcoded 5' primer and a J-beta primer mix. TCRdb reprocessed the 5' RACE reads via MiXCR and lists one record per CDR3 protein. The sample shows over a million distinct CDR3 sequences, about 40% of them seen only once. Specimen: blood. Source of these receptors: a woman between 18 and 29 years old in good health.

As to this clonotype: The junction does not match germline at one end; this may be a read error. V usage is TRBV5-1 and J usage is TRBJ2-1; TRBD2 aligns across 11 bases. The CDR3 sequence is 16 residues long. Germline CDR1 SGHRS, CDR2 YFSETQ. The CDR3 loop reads CASSFLSGGVSNGQFF. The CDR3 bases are TGCGCCAGCAGCTTCCTTAGCGGGGGGGTCTCTAATGGGCAGTTCTTC.

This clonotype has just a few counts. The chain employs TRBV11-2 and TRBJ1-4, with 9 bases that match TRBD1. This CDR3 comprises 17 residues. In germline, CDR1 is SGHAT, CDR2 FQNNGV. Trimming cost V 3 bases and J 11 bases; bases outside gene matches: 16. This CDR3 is CASSLTLGQGVGEKLFF. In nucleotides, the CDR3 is TGTGCCAGCAGCTTGACCCTGGGACAGGGTGTGGGCGAGAAACTGTTTTTT.

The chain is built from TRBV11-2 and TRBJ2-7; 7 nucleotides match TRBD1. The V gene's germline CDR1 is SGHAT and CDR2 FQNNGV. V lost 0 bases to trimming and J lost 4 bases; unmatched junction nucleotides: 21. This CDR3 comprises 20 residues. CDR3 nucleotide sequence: TGTGCCAGCAGCTTAGAATTAGGGGGATTAGGACAGGACGTTAATTACGAGCAGTACTTC. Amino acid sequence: CASSLELGGLGQDVNYEQYF.

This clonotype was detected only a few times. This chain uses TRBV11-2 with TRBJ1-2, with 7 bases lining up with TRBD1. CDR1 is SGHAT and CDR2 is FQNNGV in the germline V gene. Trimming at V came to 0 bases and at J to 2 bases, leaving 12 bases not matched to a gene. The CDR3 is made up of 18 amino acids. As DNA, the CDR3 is TGTGCCAGCAGCTTAGAGGCCGGCAGGGGGTATAAAAACTATGGCTACACCTTC. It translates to CASSLEAGRGYKNYGYTF.

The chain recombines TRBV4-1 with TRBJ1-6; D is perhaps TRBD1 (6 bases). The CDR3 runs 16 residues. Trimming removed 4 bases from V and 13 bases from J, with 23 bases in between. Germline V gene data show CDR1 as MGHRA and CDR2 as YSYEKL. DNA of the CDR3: TGCGCCAGCAGCCTTTCTCATCCGGCAGGGGTGTCGCCCCTCCACTTT. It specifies CASSLSHPAGVSPLHF.

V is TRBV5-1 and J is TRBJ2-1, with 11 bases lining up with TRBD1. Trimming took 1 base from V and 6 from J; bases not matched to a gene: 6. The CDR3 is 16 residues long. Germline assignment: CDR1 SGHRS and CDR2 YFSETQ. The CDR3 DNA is TGCGCCAGCAGCTTGCTCGCGGACAGGGGGCTCAATGAGCAGTTCTTC. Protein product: CASSLLADRGLNEQFF.

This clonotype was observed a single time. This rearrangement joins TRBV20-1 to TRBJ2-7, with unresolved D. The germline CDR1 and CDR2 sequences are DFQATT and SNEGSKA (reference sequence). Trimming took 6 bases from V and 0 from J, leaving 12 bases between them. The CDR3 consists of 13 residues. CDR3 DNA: TGCAGTGCCAGTACGGGTCCCTCCTACGAGCAGTACTTC. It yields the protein CSASTGPSYEQYF.

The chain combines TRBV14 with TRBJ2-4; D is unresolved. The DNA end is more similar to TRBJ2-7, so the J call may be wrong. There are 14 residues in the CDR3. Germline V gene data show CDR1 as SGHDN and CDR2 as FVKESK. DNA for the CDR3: TGTGCCAGCAGCCAAGAATCCACGATCGACGAGCAGTACTTC. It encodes CASSQESTIDEQYF.

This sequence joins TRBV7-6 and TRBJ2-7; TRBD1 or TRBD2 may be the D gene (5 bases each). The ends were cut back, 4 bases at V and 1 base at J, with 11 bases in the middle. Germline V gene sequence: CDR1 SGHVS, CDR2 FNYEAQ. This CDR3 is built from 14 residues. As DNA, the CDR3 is TGTGCCAGCAGCTCCTGGGACGTTTCCTACGAGCAGTACTTC. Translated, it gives CASSSWDVSYEQYF. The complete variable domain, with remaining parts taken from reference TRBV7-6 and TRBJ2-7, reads GAGVSQSPRYKVTKRGQDVALRCDPISGHVSLYWYRQALGQGPEFLTYFNYEAQQDKSGLPNDRFSAERPEGSISTLTIQRTEQRDSAMYRCASSSWDVSYEQYFGPGTRLTVT.

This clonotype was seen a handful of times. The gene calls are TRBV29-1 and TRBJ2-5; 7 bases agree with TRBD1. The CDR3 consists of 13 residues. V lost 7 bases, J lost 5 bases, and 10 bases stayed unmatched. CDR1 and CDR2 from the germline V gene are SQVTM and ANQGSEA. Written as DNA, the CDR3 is TGCAGCGCGAGATTACAGGGGCGGGAGACCCAGTACTTC. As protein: CSARLQGRETQYF.

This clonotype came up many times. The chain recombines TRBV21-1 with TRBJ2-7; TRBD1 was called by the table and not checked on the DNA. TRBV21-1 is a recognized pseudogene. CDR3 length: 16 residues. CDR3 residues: CASSKMVPPRSYEQYF. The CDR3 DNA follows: TGTGCCAGCAGCAAGATGGTCCCGCCCCGATCCTACGAGCAGTACTTC.

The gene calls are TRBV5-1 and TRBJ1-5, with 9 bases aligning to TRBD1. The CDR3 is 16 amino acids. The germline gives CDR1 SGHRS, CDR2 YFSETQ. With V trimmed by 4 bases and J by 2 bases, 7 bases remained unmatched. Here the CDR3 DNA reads TGCGCCAGCAGCCCAGGGACAGGGAGCGGCAATCAGCCCCAGCATTTT. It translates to CASSPGTGSGNQPQHF.

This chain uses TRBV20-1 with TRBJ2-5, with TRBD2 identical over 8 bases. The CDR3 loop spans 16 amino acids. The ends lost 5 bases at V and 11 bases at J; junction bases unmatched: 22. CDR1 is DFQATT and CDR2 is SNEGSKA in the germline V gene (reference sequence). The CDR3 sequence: CSAVAPPSGYYNEQYF. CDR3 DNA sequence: TGCAGTGCTGTGGCCCCCCCTAGCGGGTACTACAATGAGCAGTACTTC.

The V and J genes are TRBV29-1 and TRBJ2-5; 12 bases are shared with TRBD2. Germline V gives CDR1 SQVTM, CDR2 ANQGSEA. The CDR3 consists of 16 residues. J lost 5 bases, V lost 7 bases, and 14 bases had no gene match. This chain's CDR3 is CSGGAGTSGPGETQYF. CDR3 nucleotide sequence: TGCAGCGGTGGAGCGGGGACTAGCGGGCCAGGGGAGACCCAGTACTTC.

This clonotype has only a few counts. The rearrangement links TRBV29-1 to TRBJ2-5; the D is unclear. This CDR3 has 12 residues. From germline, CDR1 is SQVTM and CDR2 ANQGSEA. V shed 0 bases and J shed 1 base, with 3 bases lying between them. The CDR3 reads CSVEDTQETQYF. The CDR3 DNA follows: TGCAGCGTTGAAGACACCCAAGAGACCCAGTACTTC.

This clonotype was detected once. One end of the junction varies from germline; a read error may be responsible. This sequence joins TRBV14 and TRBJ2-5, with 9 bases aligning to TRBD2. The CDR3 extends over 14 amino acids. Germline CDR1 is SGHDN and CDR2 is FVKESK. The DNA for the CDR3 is TGTGACAGCAGCTCATCGGGGCTAGCGGGACGCGCGTACTTC. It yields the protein CDSSSSGLAGRAYF.

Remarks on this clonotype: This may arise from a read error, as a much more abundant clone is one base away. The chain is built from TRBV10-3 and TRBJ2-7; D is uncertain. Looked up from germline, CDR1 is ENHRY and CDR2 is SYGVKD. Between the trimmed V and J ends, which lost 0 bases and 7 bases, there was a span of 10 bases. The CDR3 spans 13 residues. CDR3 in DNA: TGTGCCATCAGTGAGTCAGGGTCGTCGGAGCAGTACTTC. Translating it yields CAISESGSSEQYF.

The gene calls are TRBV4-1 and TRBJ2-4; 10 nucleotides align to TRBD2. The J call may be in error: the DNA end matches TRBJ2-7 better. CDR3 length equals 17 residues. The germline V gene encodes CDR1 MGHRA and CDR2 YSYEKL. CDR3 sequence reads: CASSQEDGTSAGYEQYF. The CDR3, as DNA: TGCGCCAGCAGCCAAGAGGATGGGACTAGCGCCGGATACGAGCAGTACTTC.

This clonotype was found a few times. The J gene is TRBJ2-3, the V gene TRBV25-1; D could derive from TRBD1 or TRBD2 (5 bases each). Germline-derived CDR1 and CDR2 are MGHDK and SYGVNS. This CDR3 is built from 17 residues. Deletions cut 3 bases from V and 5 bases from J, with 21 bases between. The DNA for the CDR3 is TGTGCCAGCAGTGAGGGATTGGTACGCCATGGGGGAGATACGCAGTATTTT. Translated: CASSEGLVRHGGDTQYF.

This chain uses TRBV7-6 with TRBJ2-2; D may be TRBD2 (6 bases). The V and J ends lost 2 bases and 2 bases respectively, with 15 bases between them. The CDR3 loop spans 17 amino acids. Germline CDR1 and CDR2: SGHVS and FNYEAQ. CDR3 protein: CASSLPRSGVNTGELFF. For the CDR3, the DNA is TGTGCCAGCAGCTTACCGCGTAGCGGAGTTAACACCGGGGAGCTGTTTTTT.

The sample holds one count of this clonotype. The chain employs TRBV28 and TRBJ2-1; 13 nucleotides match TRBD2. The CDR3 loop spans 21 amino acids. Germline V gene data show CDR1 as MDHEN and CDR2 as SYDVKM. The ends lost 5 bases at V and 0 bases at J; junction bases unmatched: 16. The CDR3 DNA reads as TGTGCCAGCAGTACCCTAGCTGGACTAGCGGGGGCCACACCCTCCTACAATGAGCAGTTCTTC. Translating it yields CASSTLAGLAGATPSYNEQFF.

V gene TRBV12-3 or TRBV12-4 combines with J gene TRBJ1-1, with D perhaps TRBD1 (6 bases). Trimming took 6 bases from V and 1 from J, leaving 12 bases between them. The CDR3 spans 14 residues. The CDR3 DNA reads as TGTGCCAGCAGACTATGGGACACGAACACTGAAGCTTTCTTT. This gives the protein CASRLWDTNTEAFF.

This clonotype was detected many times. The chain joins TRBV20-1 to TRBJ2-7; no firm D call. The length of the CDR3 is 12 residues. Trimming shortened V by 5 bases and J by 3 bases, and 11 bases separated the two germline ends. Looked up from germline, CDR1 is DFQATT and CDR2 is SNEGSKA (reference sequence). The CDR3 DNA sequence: TGCAGTGCTCCGGGTCAACTCTACGAGCAGTACTTC. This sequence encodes CSAPGQLYEQYF.

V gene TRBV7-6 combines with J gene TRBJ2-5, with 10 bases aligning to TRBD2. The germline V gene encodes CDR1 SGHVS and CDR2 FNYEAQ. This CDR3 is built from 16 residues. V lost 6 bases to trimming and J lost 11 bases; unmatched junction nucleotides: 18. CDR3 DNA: TGTGCCAGCAGTCCAAGCGGGAGGGGGACCTACAATGAGCAGTACTTC. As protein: CASSPSGRGTYNEQYF.

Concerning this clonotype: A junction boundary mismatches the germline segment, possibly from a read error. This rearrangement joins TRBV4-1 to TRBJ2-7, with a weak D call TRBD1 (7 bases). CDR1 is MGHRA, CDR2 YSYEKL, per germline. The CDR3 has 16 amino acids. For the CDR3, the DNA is TGCGCCAGCAGCCAAGAGCGGGACAGAGTCGCGTACGGGCAGTACTTC. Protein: CASSQERDRVAYGQYF.